This T cell receptor (beta chain) was recovered during a study of OX40 agonist ivuxolimab in advanced cancers. For the wider study: The costimulatory receptor OX40 (CD134) was targeted by ivuxolimab, a fully human IgG2 agonistic monoclonal antibody. Intravenous ivuxolimab was administered to patients every 2 weeks at six dose levels: 0.01, 0.1, 0.3, 1.5, 3 and 10 mg/kg. Among the 50 to 55 dose-escalation patients, roughly 20 had hepatocellular carcinoma, approximately 15 melanoma, 9 renal cell carcinoma and 9 head and neck cancer. The dose-escalation cohort was 80% to 90% male with a mean age of roughly 60 years, ranging from roughly 20 to 80. Prior anti-PD-1, anti-PD-L1 or anti-CTLA-4 therapy was permitted, and about two fifths of dose-escalation patients had received checkpoint inhibitors. Partial responses occurred in three dose-escalation patients, of whom one had hepatocellular carcinoma and two had cutaneous melanoma. Peripheral TCRbeta sequencing aimed to test whether ivuxolimab altered TCR sequence diversity and caused clonal T-cell expansion. The monotherapy dose-escalation portion (N = 52 patients) of the phase I ivuxolimab trial is reported in the paper.

What the work shows at the level of the full study, not this receptor alone: Low levels of normalized T-cell clonal expansion were also shown by some nonresponding patients. After ivuxolimab, CD8+ T cells had more expanded clones than CD4+ T cells on average. At doses of 0.1 to 3.0 mg/kg, clonal expansion of both CD4+ and CD8+ blood T cells was observed from baseline to week 6. The antigen specificity of the peripheral T cells that underwent clonal expansion was not determined. In partial responders in the 0.1-3.0 mg/kg groups, normalized peripheral clonal expansion was found to be among the lowest, especially among CD8+ T cells.

As encoded in the germline V gene (reference sequence), CDR1 is LNHDA while CDR2 is SQIVND. Compared with germline, V lacks 4 bases and J lacks 1 base; bases without a gene match: 1. The CDR3 measures 14 amino acids from cysteine to phenylalanine. Only the CDR3 DNA stays, 42 bases, in frame from base 1. This clone appeared once. No cognate antigen has been identified for it. No qualities accompany the bases; no much larger clone lies one base away. To sequence the TCRbeta CDR3 region, genomic DNA was isolated from the sorted cells. The immunoSEQ Assay was used to sequence the TCRbeta CDR3 regions. Imported from immuneACCESS, the table was reduced by TCRdb to in-frame sequences with V and J called. These copies leave out some clones; in studies compared against another copy, an unresolved V gene accounts for under half, and the cause of the remainder is not known. A total of about 89,000 clones appear in this sample, nearly 90% of them only once. Together, the top ten hold 0.25% to 0.35% of the sample.

The trial excluded patients who had a history of autoimmune disease or who were on systemic immunosuppression. Peripheral blood for TCR sequencing was collected from all dose cohorts at baseline, on cycle 4 day 1, and on cycle 7 day 1. Samples were obtained from an open-label, multicenter, first-in-human phase I dose-escalation trial of ivuxolimab. Adults with locally advanced or metastatic melanoma, renal cell, hepatocellular, or head and neck squamous cell carcinoma were enrolled in the trial. Before TCR sequencing, CD4+ and CD8+ T cells were separately sorted from peripheral blood. This sample comprised CD4+ or CD8+ T cells sorted from blood, obtained in a trial of the OX40 agonist ivuxolimab. The sequence derives from an adult with an advanced solid tumor such as melanoma, head and neck, liver or kidney cancer. The chain is made from TRBV19 and TRBJ2-3, with 8 central nucleotides matching TRBD1. The nucleotide sequence reads as follows: TGTGCCAGTAGTAGGACAGGGCGCACAGATACGCAGTATTTT. This gives the protein CASSRTGRTDTQYF.